The rows below give T cell receptor beta chains drawn from one sample of a study of read filtering for tumor transcriptome and immune sequencing. A single record per CDR3 protein comes from TCRdb applying MiXCR to the reads. The profile shows tens of thousands of distinct CDR3 sequences, over 11% of them singletons. The sequenced material came from a population of CD138-negative cells sorted from bone marrow. The receptors derive from a donor over 35 with multiple myeloma. CDR3s include the opening cysteine and the closing phenylalanine or tryptophan. A D gene is named only where the DNA matches it firmly. Some rows mark clone size as missing; the rest say once, few, many or name a class of expanded clone.

clone size | J gene | V gene | D gene | CDR3 protein | CDR3 DNA
many | TRBJ2-1 | TRBV7-2 | NA | CASSRRTANNEQFF | TGTGCCAGCAGCCGGCGGACAGCCAACAATGAGCAGTTCTTC
many | TRBJ2-3 | TRBV5-1 | TRBD1 | CASSLVPGQGTDTQYF | TGCGCCAGCAGCTTGGTTCCCGGACAGGGCACAGATACGCAGTATTTT
few | TRBJ1-1 | TRBV3-1 | NA | CASSRGPYTEAFF | TGTGCCAGCAGCCGGGGACCCTATACTGAAGCTTTCTTT
many | TRBJ2-2 | TRBV14 | NA | CASSKQVVGTGELFF | TGTGCCAGCAGCAAGCAAGTAGTCGGGACCGGGGAGCTGTTTTTT
many | TRBJ1-6 | TRBV12-3/TRBV12-4 | TRBD1 | CASSPGQGYSPLHF | TGTGCCAGCAGCCCGGGACAGGGTTATTCACCCCTCCACTTT
few | TRBJ2-5 | TRBV7-9 | NA | CASSLAGKGPETQYF | TGTGCCAGCAGCTTAGCGGGAAAGGGGCCGGAGACCCAGTACTTC
few | TRBJ1-5 | TRBV20-1 | NA | CSASPLHGQPQHF | TGCAGTGCTAGTCCTCTTCACGGCCAGCCCCAGCATTTT
many | TRBJ2-1 | TRBV5-1 | NA | CASSIGTVSYNEQFF | TGCGCCAGCAGCATCGGGACGGTGTCCTACAATGAGCAGTTCTTC
medium-sized | TRBJ2-1 | TRBV7-9 | NA | CASGLSGVNEQFF | TGTGCCAGCGGGCTGTCGGGGGTTAATGAGCAGTTCTTC
many | TRBJ2-1 | TRBV2 | TRBD2 | CAKGTSGGAGQFF | TGTGCCAAGGGGACTAGCGGGGGGGCCGGGCAGTTCTTC
many | TRBJ2-7 | TRBV7-8 | TRBD2 | CASSLEMTSGRALVYEQYF | TGTGCCAGCAGCTTAGAAATGACTAGCGGGAGGGCCTTGGTCTACGAGCAGTACTTC
NA | TRBJ2-3 | TRBV6-4 | NA | CASSLKGTDTQYF | TGTGCCAGCAGTTTAAAGGGGACAGATACGCAGTATTTT
few | TRBJ1-1 | TRBV5-1 | TRBD1 | CASSLGQGYTEAFF | TGCGCCAGCAGCTTGGGACAGGGCTACACTGAAGCTTTCTTT
many | TRBJ2-7 | TRBV5-1 | NA | CASSLASLYEQYF | TGCGCCAGCAGCTTGGCCTCTCTCTACGAGCAGTACTTC
NA | TRBJ2-7 | TRBV10-3 | NA | CAITEEGYEQYF | TGTGCCATCACCGAGGAGGGCTACGAGCAGTACTTC
many | TRBJ1-6 | TRBV5-4 | NA | CASSLAQGMDSPLHF | TGTGCCAGCAGCTTGGCGCAGGGGATGGATTCACCCCTCCACTTT
many | TRBJ1-5 | TRBV5-1 | TRBD1 | CASRLTGDQPQHF | TGCGCCAGCAGATTGACAGGGGACCAGCCCCAGCATTTT
many | TRBJ2-2 | TRBV5-1 | NA | CASSLEGTGELFF | TGCGCCAGCAGCTTGGAGGGCACCGGGGAGCTGTTTTTT
many | TRBJ2-1 | TRBV11-3 | NA | CASSGGGSYNEQFF | TGTGCCAGCAGCGGAGGGGGGTCCTACAATGAGCAGTTCTTC
many | TRBJ2-1 | TRBV12-3/TRBV12-4 | TRBD2 | CASSLIGGLGNEQFF | TGTGCCAGCAGTTTGATCGGGGGGTTAGGCAATGAGCAGTTCTTC
many | TRBJ2-7 | TRBV27 | NA | CASSWNTGSYEQYF | TGTGCCAGCAGCTGGAACACAGGGTCCTACGAGCAGTACTTC
many | TRBJ2-7 | TRBV29-1 | TRBD1 | CSVSRDSPYEQYF | TGCAGCGTTTCCCGGGACAGTCCATACGAGCAGTACTTC
NA | TRBJ2-1 | TRBV7-2 | TRBD2 | CASSLAVYNEQFF | TGTGCCAGCAGCCTAGCGGTGTACAACGAGCAGTTCTTC
many | TRBJ1-1 | TRBV5-1 | NA | CASSMNVGTGRNTEAFF | TGCGCCAGCAGCATGAACGTAGGAACAGGGCGGAACACTGAAGCTTTCTTT
NA | TRBJ2-1 | TRBV12-3/TRBV12-4 | NA | CASSPRRTRSPYNEQFF | TGTGCCAGCAGTCCACGGCGAACCCGTAGCCCCTACAATGAGCAGTTCTTC
NA | TRBJ2-2 | TRBV3-1 | NA | CASGHRGYTGELFF | TGTGCCAGCGGCCACCGGGGGTACACCGGGGAGCTGTTTTTT
NA | TRBJ2-1 | TRBV27 | TRBD2 | CASSSAGSGRGNEQFF | TGTGCCAGCAGTTCCGCGGGCAGCGGGAGGGGGAATGAGCAGTTCTTC